This entry features one TCR beta chain sequence. Its antigen remains unknown. Germline CDR1 SGHTA, CDR2 FQGNSA. V was clipped by 5 bases and J by 3 bases, with 14 bases between them. This CDR3 spans 15 amino acids. This sample was taken from a study of T-cell reconstitution after alpha-beta-depleted transplantation in children. General study points: Surviving recipient T cells and thymic progenitors accounted for the high day-60 TCRbeta diversity observed in some patients. T-cell counts and diversity were attributed mostly to newly produced T cells one year after transplant. Alpha-beta T cells about two months after transplant reportedly derived from several hundred expanded graft clones.

As it was prepared, the TCRbeta library received unique molecular identifiers. TCRdb reanalysed the PCR reads using MiXCR and keeps one entry per CDR3 protein. The data hold 84,000 or so distinct CDR3 sequences, with around 15% observed a single time. J is TRBJ2-1 and V is TRBV7-2; D is unresolved. The source was PBMCs, mostly from graft donor cells, collected 180 days after TCRalphabeta/CD19-depleted stem cell transplant. The TCR originated in a male patient aged 2-9 years who had a stem cell transplant for acute lymphoblastic leukemia, so the T cells may come from the graft donor. The CDR3 coding sequence is TGTGCCAGCAGCCGGGTCGGACGCAACTACAATGAGCAGTTCTTC. It encodes CASSRVGRNYNEQFF. The full variable domain, its missing parts supplied by reference TRBV7-2 and TRBJ2-1, is GAGVSQSPSNKVTEKGKDVELRCDPISGHTALYWYRQSLGQGLEFLIYFQGNSAPDKSGLPSDRFSAERTGGSVSTLTIQRTQQEDSAVYLCASSRVGRNYNEQFFGPGTRLTVL.